A single sample gave rise to the 10 T cell receptor beta chains below, sequenced in a study of shared clonotypes between healthy human individuals. This table comes from immunoSEQ multiplex PCR, and its TCRdb copy is limited to in-frame clones, with some not included. The profile shows around 2.3 million clones, 95% of them singletons. The sequenced sample was naive CD4+ T cells sorted from blood. The subset: CD45RA+ positively selected. The receptor set was obtained from a man between 18 and 35 years old in good health.

About this clone itself: Other DNA sequences of this sample code for an identical CDR3. The chain links TRBV7-2 to TRBJ2-7; D is ambiguous. The germline V and J ends were trimmed by 3 bases and 7 bases, with 13 bases remaining between them. Germline CDR1 reads SGHTA; CDR2 reads FQGNSA. The CDR3 loop spans 13 amino acids. This CDR3 is CASSLNGFGEQYF. CDR3 DNA: TGTGCCAGCAGCTTGAACGGCTTTGGAGAGCAGTACTTC. Full variable domain (rest looked up from reference TRBV7-2 and TRBJ2-7): GAGVSQSPSNKVTEKGKDVELRCDPISGHTALYWYRQSLGQGLEFLIYFQGNSAPDKSGLPSDRFSAERTGGSVSTLTIQRTQQEDSAVYLCASSLNGFGEQYFGPGTRLTVT.

The rearrangement joins TRBV27 to TRBJ2-7, with D perhaps TRBD2 (6 bases). The CDR3 spans 16 residues. Germline values: CDR1 MNHEY, CDR2 SMNVEV (reference sequence). V was clipped by 7 bases and J by 5 bases, with 24 bases between them. CDR3 in DNA: TGTGCCAGCACCCCAATCGCCGGGGGACCCTTGGACGAGCAGTACTTC. It encodes CASTPIAGGPLDEQYF.

This sequence joins TRBV5-1 and TRBJ2-7; TRBD2 aligns across 11 bases. V lost 4 bases, J lost 3 bases, and 9 bases stayed unmatched. This CDR3 spans 16 amino acids. The germline V gene encodes CDR1 SGHRS and CDR2 YFSETQ. Written as DNA, the CDR3 is TGCGCCAGCAGCCCGATGGGGGGACTAGCGGTCTACGAGCAGTACTTC. Residues: CASSPMGGLAVYEQYF.

The rearrangement uses TRBV6-6 and TRBJ2-7; D is ambiguous. Between the trimmed V and J ends, which lost 7 bases and 3 bases, there was a span of 13 bases. The CDR3 is made up of 13 amino acids. The germline CDR1 and CDR2 sequences are MNHNY and SVGAGI (reference sequence). The CDR3 loop is CASNQQQLYEQYF. The CDR3 bases are TGTGCCAGCAACCAACAACAGCTCTACGAGCAGTACTTC.

This clone was detected only a few times. Other DNA sequences within the sample encode an identical CDR3. The chain combines TRBV30 with TRBJ1-3; D not certain. Germline CDR1 reads GTSNPN; CDR2 reads SVGIG (reference sequence). The CDR3 is made up of 11 amino acids. Trimming pared 2 bases from V and 3 bases from J, leaving 2 bases between. The CDR3 bases are TGTGCCTGGAGTTTTGGAAACACCATATATTTT. Residues: CAWSFGNTIYF.

The CDR3 DNA reads as TGTGCCAGCAGCTTAGGGCCCCCAGGCGAGCAGTACTTC. This sequence encodes CASSLGPPGEQYF. The chain recombines TRBV7-3 with TRBJ2-7; D gene ambiguous. Germline V gene sequence: CDR1 SGHTA, CDR2 FQGTGA. Trimming pared 2 bases from V and 6 bases from J, leaving 11 bases between. CDR3 length equals 13 residues. The full variable domain, completed using reference TRBV7-3 and TRBJ2-7, is GAGVSQTPSNKVTEKGKYVELRCDPISGHTALYWYRQSLGQGPEFLIYFQGTGAADDSGLPNDRFFAVRPEGSVSTLKIQRTERGDSAVYLCASSLGPPGEQYFGPGTRLTVT.

This CDR3 reads CASSKAGTGDPNTEAFF. DNA for the CDR3: TGTGCCAGTAGTAAAGCCGGGACAGGGGATCCGAACACTGAAGCTTTCTTT. The V call is TRBV19, the J call TRBJ1-1; 10 nucleotides match TRBD1. Trimming at V came to 4 bases and at J to 1 base, leaving 9 bases not matched to a gene. Germline CDR1 and CDR2: LNHDA and SQIVND (reference sequence). This CDR3 has 17 amino acids.

The rearrangement joins TRBV25-1 to TRBJ2-1; TRBD2 aligns across 9 bases. The CDR3 runs 16 residues. Germline V lookup: CDR1 MGHDK, CDR2 SYGVNS. Germline trimming cut 4 bases from V and 4 bases from J; bases unmatched to any gene: 8. This CDR3 reads CASSGPLAGSYNEQFF. As DNA, the CDR3 is TGTGCCAGCAGTGGGCCACTAGCGGGTTCTTACAATGAGCAGTTCTTC.

The chain uses TRBV27 and TRBJ2-7, with a possible D match to TRBD1 (6 bases). The V gene's germline CDR1 is MNHEY and CDR2 SMNVEV (reference sequence). Trimming shortened V by 5 bases and J by 0 bases, and 17 bases separated the two germline ends. The CDR3 runs to 16 residues. CDR3: CASSPQGPPSSYEQYF. The CDR3 region has the DNA TGTGCCAGCAGTCCCCAGGGGCCTCCTAGCTCCTACGAGCAGTACTTC.

The chain couples TRBV7-2 to TRBJ1-2; 11 nucleotides agree with TRBD1. From germline, CDR1 is SGHTA and CDR2 FQGNSA. V dropped 7 bases and J dropped 13; count of bases not matched to a gene: 8. This CDR3 contains 12 residues. The CDR3 loop is CASTPGQGAFTF. As DNA, the CDR3 is TGTGCCAGCACCCCAGGACAGGGGGCTTTCACCTTC.